Given below is one T cell receptor (beta chain) in context. Its matching antigen is unknown. The data were taken from a study of cytomegalovirus exposure and HLA in healthy donors. V was trimmed by 4 bases and J by 3 bases, leaving 7 bases between them. This CDR3 is 13 amino acids long. CDR1 and CDR2 from the germline V gene are MNHEY and SVGAGI. Findings and caveats of the study: Cytomegalovirus status was reportedly diagnosed by the classifier with high sensitivity and specificity. Most likely, a cluster of highly shared sequence variants arose as a sequencing artifact. Data from an earlier analysis indicated that most TCR beta V segments were productive either about 90% or about 30% of the time.

The PCR had 60 Vbeta and 13 Jbeta primers. TCRdb's table, derived via immunoSEQ multiplex PCR, lists solely in-frame clones and lacks some. The repertoire holds about 130,000 clones, with around 80% as singletons. V gene TRBV6-5 combines with J gene TRBJ1-5; D is ambiguous. The specimen sequenced was PBMCs. This TCR derives from a man aged 45-60 years in good health and CMV-seronegative. CDR3 sequence reads: CASSSQFNQPQHF. The CDR3 nucleotides are TGTGCCAGCAGTTCCCAGTTCAATCAGCCCCAGCATTTT.